Each of the 20 T cell receptor beta chains below was sequenced from the same sample in a study of blood T cells in healthy people across ages. With a J-beta primer mix and a sample-barcoded 5' primer, a second PCR ran roughly 6 to 11 cycles. TCRdb re-called the 5' RACE reads through MiXCR, storing one row per CDR3 protein. The table shows 710,000 or so distinct CDR3 sequences, with about 30% occurring only once. The source material was blood. These receptors all stem from an elderly woman in good health.

J is TRBJ1-5 and V is TRBV6-1; no clear D. The CDR3 extends over 15 amino acids. The ends were cut back, 9 bases at V and 2 bases at J, with 17 bases in the middle. The germline gives CDR1 MNHNS, CDR2 SASEGT. The CDR3 sequence is CASSRVPLGNQPQHF. The DNA for the CDR3 is TGTGCCAGTTCTCGGGTCCCCCTGGGCAATCAGCCCCAGCATTTT.

Many counts were recorded for this clonotype. This chain uses TRBV9 with TRBJ2-1; 10 bases map to TRBD1. The CDR3 is made up of 17 amino acids. V trimming: 4 bases; J trimming: 1 base; junction bases outside the gene matches: 8. Germline V CDR1 and CDR2: SGDLS, YYNGEE. The CDR3 sequence is CASSSPRDRGSYNEQFF. CDR3 coding DNA: TGTGCCAGCAGCAGCCCCCGGGACAGGGGTTCCTACAATGAGCAGTTCTTC. The entire variable domain, with the rest obtained from reference TRBV9 and TRBJ2-1, is as follows: DSGVTQTPKHLITATGQRVTLRCSPRSGDLSVYWYQQSLDQGLQFLIQYYNGEERAKGNILERFSAQQFPDLHSELNLSSLELGDSALYFCASSSPRDRGSYNEQFFGPGTRLTVL.

Remarks on this clonotype: This may come from a read error, since a much larger clone is one base off. The V gene is TRBV5-1, the J gene TRBJ2-7, with 12 bases identical to TRBD1. CDR1 SGHRS and CDR2 YFSETQ come from the germline V gene. The CDR3 covers 15 residues. After removal of 1 base from V and 9 bases from J, the junction contained 8 bases not matched to a gene. CDR3 residues: CASSLSGQGALGQYF. The CDR3, as DNA: TGCGCCAGCAGCTTGTCGGGACAGGGGGCCCTCGGGCAGTACTTC.

This clonotype was recorded at least ten times. The chain is built from TRBV12-3 or TRBV12-4 and TRBJ2-3; D uncertain. There are 12 residues in the CDR3. V shed 6 bases and J shed 2 bases, with 6 bases lying between them. The CDR3 DNA reads as TGTGCCAGCAGCTTTCACACAGATACGCAGTATTTT. Translated: CASSFHTDTQYF.

This clonotype was seen a handful of times. V and J are TRBV19 and TRBJ2-7; the match to TRBD2 covers 15 bases. Germline CDR1 is LNHDA and CDR2 is SQIVND (reference sequence). The CDR3 has 18 amino acids. V shed 4 bases and J 2 bases; nucleotides not matched to a gene: 9. The CDR3 region is CASSKSGLAGGIPYEQYF. CDR3 nucleotide sequence: TGTGCCAGTAGTAAATCGGGACTAGCGGGGGGTATCCCCTACGAGCAGTACTTC.

The chain joins TRBV9 to TRBJ2-1; no definite D call. The J call may not be correct, given that the DNA end is closer to TRBJ2-7. CDR3 size: 18 residues. Germline V CDR1 and CDR2: SGDLS, YYNGEE. This CDR3 is CASSVAGLGSFSYNEQYF. CDR3 nucleotides: TGTGCCAGCAGCGTAGCAGGTTTGGGCTCATTCTCCTACAATGAGCAGTACTTC.

This clonotype was counted once. This may be a read error, as it is one base from a much larger clone. This chain links TRBV20-1 with TRBJ2-2; the D gene is possibly TRBD2 (6 bases). The CDR3 spans 16 residues. From germline, CDR1 is DFQATT and CDR2 SNEGSKA (reference sequence). In nucleotides, the CDR3 is TGCAGTGCTAGAGATGGTGGGGCGCGTTTTTCCGGGGGGCTGTTTTTT. It encodes CSARDGGARFSGGLFF.

This clonotype was found many times. This chain links TRBV12-3 or TRBV12-4 with TRBJ1-2; a weak D match, TRBD1 (5 bases). V was cut by 8 bases and J by 7 bases, with 17 bases left in between. There are 13 residues in the CDR3. The CDR3 sequence is CASVEGQGIGYTF. The CDR3 DNA reads TGTGCCAGCGTTGAGGGCCAGGGAATTGGCTACACCTTC.

This clonotype was counted a few times. The V gene is TRBV15, the J gene TRBJ2-5, with 11 bases identical to TRBD2. Germline V lookup: CDR1 LNHNV, CDR2 YYDKDF (reference sequence). Losses at the gene ends were 5 bases for V and 1 base for J; bases not matched to a gene: 6. The CDR3 loop spans 16 amino acids. The CDR3 region is CATSGLAGGSQETQYF. The CDR3 DNA follows: TGTGCCACCAGCGGCCTAGCGGGGGGATCCCAAGAGACCCAGTACTTC. The complete variable domain, with remaining parts taken from reference TRBV15 and TRBJ2-5, reads DAMVIQNPRYQVTQFGKPVTLSCSQTLNHNVMYWYQQKSSQAPKLLFHYYDKDFNNEADTPDNFQSRRPNTSFCFLDIRSPGLGDTAMYLCATSGLAGGSQETQYFGPGTRLLVL.

This clonotype was observed many times. The V call is TRBV20-1, the J call TRBJ2-7; tentative D call: TRBD1 (5 bases). Germline V lookup: CDR1 DFQATT, CDR2 SNEGSKA (reference sequence). This CDR3 has 12 amino acids. Trimming removed 6 bases from V and 2 bases from J, with 11 bases in between. In DNA, the CDR3 is TGCAGTGCGGGCAGGGTGACCTACGAGCAGTACTTC. This encodes CSAGRVTYEQYF.

This clonotype has only one observation. Possible read error: a much larger clone is one base away. The chain links TRBV5-5 to TRBJ2-5; D tentatively reads TRBD1 or TRBD2 (5 bases each). Germline CDR1 and CDR2: SGHKS and YYEKEE (reference sequence). V lost 0 bases, J lost 11 bases, and 11 bases lay in between. This CDR3 region has 12 residues. The CDR3 spells CASSLDGAEQYF. DNA for the CDR3: TGTGCCAGCAGCTTGGACGGGGCAGAGCAGTACTTC.

In its sample, this clonotype was seen many times. The J gene is TRBJ2-7, the V gene TRBV12-3 or TRBV12-4, with 9 bases lining up with TRBD1. The CDR3 runs to 17 residues. Trimming cost V 0 bases and J 0 bases; bases outside gene matches: 6. The CDR3 sequence: CASSLALGQGTSYEQYF. As DNA, the CDR3 is TGTGCCAGCAGTTTAGCGCTTGGACAGGGGACCTCCTACGAGCAGTACTTC.

This clonotype was seen many times. The J gene is TRBJ2-6, the V gene TRBV7-2, with TRBD1 identical over 7 bases. Germline V gene sequence: CDR1 SGHTA, CDR2 FQGNSA. This CDR3 is built from 14 residues. V trimming: 4 bases; J trimming: 9 bases; junction bases outside the gene matches: 6. The CDR3 region has the DNA TGTGCCAGCAGCTCCGGACAGGTCGTCAACGTCCTGACTTTC. Amino acids: CASSSGQVVNVLTF.

The table lists this clonotype with many counts. The chain links TRBV14 to TRBJ2-7, with D unclear. V was trimmed by 0 bases and J by 6 bases, leaving 12 bases between them. Per the germline V gene, CDR1 is SGHDN and CDR2 is FVKESK. The CDR3 covers 14 residues. The CDR3: CASSQELSGVEQYF. CDR3 bases: TGTGCCAGCAGCCAAGAACTTTCGGGCGTCGAGCAGTACTTC.

Turning to this clonotype: A much more abundant neighbour one base away suggests this may be a read error. The rearrangement links TRBV7-9 to TRBJ2-7; possible D gene TRBD1, 6 bases. This CDR3 region has 14 residues. Deletions cut 5 bases from V and 6 bases from J, with 17 bases between. CDR1 and CDR2 (germline): SEHNR, FQNEAQ (reference sequence). The CDR3 loop is CASSMGTRSGEQYF. The CDR3 DNA reads TGTGCCAGCAGCATGGGGACACGCTCTGGCGAGCAGTACTTC.

This clonotype was detected only once. Lacking the conserved final phenylalanine or tryptophan, this CDR3 likely reflects a read error. Because the CDR3's place on the DNA is in doubt, the DNA is left out and the CDR3 is given as listed by TCRdb. The chain recombines TRBV7-2 with TRBJ1-5; the table's D gene call, TRBD1, was not cross checked with the DNA. Germline V gives CDR1 SGHTA, CDR2 FQGNSA. The CDR3 comprises 15 residues, both ends counted. CDR3 amino acids: CASSQMGGSNQPQRC.

This clonotype was recorded at least ten times. CDR3 coding DNA: TGTGCCAGCAGCTTATTAAGGACTGGAGATACAGATACGCAGTATTTT. It yields the protein CASSLLRTGDTDTQYF. V usage is TRBV13 and J usage is TRBJ2-3; maybe TRBD2 (5 bases). V gave up 2 bases and J gave up 3 bases, with 15 bases separating them. The germline V gene encodes CDR1 PRHDT and CDR2 FYEKMQ (reference sequence). The CDR3 runs to 16 residues.

The J gene is TRBJ1-5, the V gene TRBV28; D is unresolved. Germline V CDR1 and CDR2: MDHEN, SYDVKM. The length of the CDR3 is 15 residues. Deletions cut 2 bases from V and 2 bases from J, with 10 bases between. CDR3 bases: TGTGCCAGCAGTTTACGCCCATCGGGCAATCAGCCCCAGCATTTT. As protein: CASSLRPSGNQPQHF.

This chain links TRBV29-1 with TRBJ2-7, with 8 bases fitting TRBD1. There are 13 residues in the CDR3. Germline V gene lookup returns CDR1 SQVTM and CDR2 ANQGSEA. Unmatched junction bases numbered 5, after V lost 4 bases and J lost 3 bases. CDR3 bases: TGCAGCGTTGCCCGGACAGGGAGCTACGAGCAGTACTTC. Protein sequence: CSVARTGSYEQYF.

This clonotype was seen only a few times. As DNA, the CDR3 is TGCGCCAGCAGCCCCGGACTAGCGGAAGAGACCCAGTTCTTC. Translated, it gives CASSPGLAEETQFF. The V call is TRBV5-1, the J call TRBJ2-5; TRBD2 matches at 10 bases. The J call may be mistaken, given a closer DNA end match to TRBJ2-1. Germline CDR1 SGHRS, CDR2 YFSETQ. CDR3 length equals 14 residues.